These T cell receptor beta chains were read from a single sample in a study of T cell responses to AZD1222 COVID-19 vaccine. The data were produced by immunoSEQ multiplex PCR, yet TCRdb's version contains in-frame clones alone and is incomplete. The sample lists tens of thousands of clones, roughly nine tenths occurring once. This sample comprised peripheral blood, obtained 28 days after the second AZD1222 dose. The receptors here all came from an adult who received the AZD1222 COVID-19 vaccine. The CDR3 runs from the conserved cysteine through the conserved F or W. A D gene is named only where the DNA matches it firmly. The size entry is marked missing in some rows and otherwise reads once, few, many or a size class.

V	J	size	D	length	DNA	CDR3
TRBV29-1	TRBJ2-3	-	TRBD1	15	TGCAGCGTTGAACTCGACAGGGGAAACACAGATACGCAGTATTTT	CSVELDRGNTDTQYF
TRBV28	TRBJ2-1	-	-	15	TGTGCCAGCAGAGAAAAACAGGGTAAGGCGGATGAGCAGTTCTTC	CASREKQGKADEQFF
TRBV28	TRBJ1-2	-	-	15	TGTGCCAGCAGTCGGGCGCAGACACCCGCCTATGGCTACACCTTC	CASSRAQTPAYGYTF
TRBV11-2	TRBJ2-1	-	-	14	TGTGCCAGCAGCTTAGTCGGGGGGCCCGGTGAGCAGTTCTTC	CASSLVGGPGEQFF
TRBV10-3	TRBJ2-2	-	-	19	TGTGCCATCAGTGAGCCTGTCCCTCGGGGGACTGTGAACACCGGGGAGCTGTTTTTT	CAISEPVPRGTVNTGELFF
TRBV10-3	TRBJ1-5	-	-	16	TGTGCCATCAGTGAGTCGACGACAGGCCTCAATCAGCCCCAGCATTTT	CAISESTTGLNQPQHF
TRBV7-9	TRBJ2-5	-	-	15	TGTGCCAGCAGCCAAAGCGGACGGAACCAAGAGACCCAGTACTTC	CASSQSGRNQETQYF
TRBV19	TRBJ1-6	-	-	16	TGTGCCAGTAGTATATCCGGGGCTATCTATAATTCACCCCTCCACTTT	CASSISGAIYNSPLHF
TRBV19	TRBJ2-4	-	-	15	TGTGCCAGTTCCGCGGCCGCTTTAGCCAAAAACATTCAGTACTTC	CASSAAALAKNIQYF
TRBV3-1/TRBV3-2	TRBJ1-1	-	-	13	TGTGCCAGCAGCCCCGCAGGGGCGACTGAAGCTTTCTTT	CASSPAGATEAFF
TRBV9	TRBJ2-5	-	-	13	TGTGCCAGCAGCGTTTATGGGGCGGAGACCCAGTACTTC	CASSVYGAETQYF
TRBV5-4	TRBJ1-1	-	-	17	TGTGCCAGCAGCTGGGGTGGTGGACAGAAAATGAACACTGAAGCTTTCTTT	CASSWGGGQKMNTEAFF
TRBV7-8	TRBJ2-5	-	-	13	TGTGCCAGCAGCTTAGACAGGGAAGAGACCCAGTACTTC	CASSLDREETQYF
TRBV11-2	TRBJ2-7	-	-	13	TGTGCCAGCAGCTTAGGGCTAGACTACGAGCAGTACTTC	CASSLGLDYEQYF
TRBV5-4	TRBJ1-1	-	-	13	TGTGCCAGCAGCCCGAGAAACGTCCTTGAAGCTTTCTTT	CASSPRNVLEAFF
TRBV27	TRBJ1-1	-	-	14	TGTGCCAGCAGTACCCTGGGGGTAGCGACTGAAGCTTTCTTT	CASSTLGVATEAFF
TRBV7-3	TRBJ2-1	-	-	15	TGTGCCAGCAACCCCACGGGGGCGAACACACGTGAGCAGTTCTTC	CASNPTGANTREQFF
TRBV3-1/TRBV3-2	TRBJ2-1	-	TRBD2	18	TGTGCCAGCAGCCAAGATCACGTGATAGCGGGGGTTAACAATGAGCAGTTCTTC	CASSQDHVIAGVNNEQFF
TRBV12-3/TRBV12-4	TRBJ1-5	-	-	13	TGTGCCAGCAGTTTACGTATTGTTCAGCCCCAGCATTTT	CASSLRIVQPQHF
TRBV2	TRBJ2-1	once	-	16	TGTGCCAGCACCGAAGGGGGAGGGGGCGTGTTTATTCGGCAGTTCTTC	CASTEGGGGVFIRQFF
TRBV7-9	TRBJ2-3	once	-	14	TGTGCCAGCAGCTTACAAAGTAGCACAGATACGCAGTATTTT	CASSLQSSTDTQYF
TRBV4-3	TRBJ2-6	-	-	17	TGCGCCAGCAGCCAAGATGGGGAAGGGCCGGGGGCCAACGTCCTGACTTTC	CASSQDGEGPGANVLTF
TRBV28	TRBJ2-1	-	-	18	TGTGCCAGCAGTTTTGTTAGCGGCTTACAGGGAATCTGGAGTGAGCAGTTCTTC	CASSFVSGLQGIWSEQFF
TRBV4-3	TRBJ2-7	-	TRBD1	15	TGCGCCAGCAGCCAAGTAGGACAGGGGGCGGGGGAGCAGTACTTC	CASSQVGQGAGEQYF
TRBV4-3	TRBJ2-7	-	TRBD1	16	TGCGCCAGCAGCCACATTGGACAGGGTGGGTCTCACGAGCAGTACTTC	CASSHIGQGGSHEQYF
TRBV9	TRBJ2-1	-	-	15	TGTGCCAGCAGCGTAGGCGTGGGGGCATACAATGAGCAGTTCTTC	CASSVGVGAYNEQFF
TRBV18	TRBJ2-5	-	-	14	TGTGCCAGCTCACCCCCGGGACCTCAAGAGACCCAGTACTTC	CASSPPGPQETQYF
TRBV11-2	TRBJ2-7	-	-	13	TGTGCCAGCAGCCCCTTCGACAAATACGAGCAGTACTTC	CASSPFDKYEQYF
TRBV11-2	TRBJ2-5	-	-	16	TGTGCCAGCAGCTTAGTGGGGGGTGGGTACCAAGAGACCCAGTACTTC	CASSLVGGGYQETQYF
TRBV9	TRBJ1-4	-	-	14	TGTGCCAGCAGCGGACCCCCGTCGGATGAAAAACTGTTTTTT	CASSGPPSDEKLFF
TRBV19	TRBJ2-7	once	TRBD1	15	TGTGCCAGTAGTAGGGAGGGACAGGGCTCCTACGAGCAGTACTTC	CASSREGQGSYEQYF
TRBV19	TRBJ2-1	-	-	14	TGTGCCAGTAGTCCCCTCGGGACTCTTAATGAGCAGTTCTTC	CASSPLGTLNEQFF
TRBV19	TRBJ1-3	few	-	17	TGTGCCAGTAGTCCCCGTCAACAGGGACCCTCTGGAAACACCATATATTTT	CASSPRQQGPSGNTIYF
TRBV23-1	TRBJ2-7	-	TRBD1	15	TGCGCCAGCAGAGAACCGGGACAGGGCGCCTACGAGCAGTACTTC	CASREPGQGAYEQYF
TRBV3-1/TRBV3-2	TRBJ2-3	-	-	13	TGTGCCAGCAGCCAACCTCCCACAGATACGCAGTATTTT	CASSQPPTDTQYF
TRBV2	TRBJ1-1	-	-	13	TGTGCCAGCTGTGGCAGCCTGAACACTGAAGCTTTCTTT	CASCGSLNTEAFF
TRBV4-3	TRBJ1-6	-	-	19	TGCGCCAGCAGCCAAGATTCTTGGACAGAGACCGCCCGAAATTCACCCCTCCACTTT	CASSQDSWTETARNSPLHF
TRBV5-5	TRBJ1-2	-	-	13	TGTGCCAGCAGCCAGGGACCGCAATATGGCTACACCTTC	CASSQGPQYGYTF
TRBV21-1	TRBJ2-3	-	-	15	TGTGCCAGCCCCGGGCTAGCGGGGGGCACAGATACGCAGTATTTT	CASPGLAGGTDTQYF
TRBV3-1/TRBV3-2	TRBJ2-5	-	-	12	TGTGCCAGCAGCCAAAACACTTGGACCCAGTACTTC	CASSQNTWTQYF
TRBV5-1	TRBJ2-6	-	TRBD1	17	TGCGCCAGCAGCCGTCCCGGGACAGGGACTGGGGCCAACGTCCTGACTTTC	CASSRPGTGTGANVLTF
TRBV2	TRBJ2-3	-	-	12	TGTGCCAGCAGTGATGTCGAAGATACGCAGTATTTT	CASSDVEDTQYF
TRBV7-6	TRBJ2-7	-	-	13	TGTGCCAGCAGCTTAGGAAGGGACTACGAGCAGTACTTC	CASSLGRDYEQYF